The 4 T cell receptor beta chains below all came from one sample that was sequenced in a study of T cell repertoires in cytomegalovirus infection. One entry per CDR3 protein results from TCRdb running MiXCR on the reads. The repertoire includes about 360,000 distinct CDR3 sequences, around 18% of them detected once, and 8.7% sits in the top ten. Sequencing input: PBMCs. These receptors all stem from a human donor in good health (CMV status not recorded). Some clones in this sample may be carry-over from other donors' samples.

This clonotype was seen at least ten times. The chain employs TRBV11-2 and TRBJ2-1, with D perhaps assigned TRBD1 or TRBD2 (5 bases each). V lost 4 bases to trimming and J lost 0 bases, with 22 bases between them. Per germline, CDR1 SGHAT and CDR2 FQNNGV. This CDR3 has 19 amino acids. The CDR3 here is CASSSSRGQATSSYNEQFF. CDR3 in DNA: TGTGCCAGCAGCTCCTCGAGGGGTCAGGCAACAAGCTCCTACAATGAGCAGTTCTTC.

This clonotype was seen repeatedly, ten times or more. This chain uses TRBV19 with TRBJ2-1; 11 nucleotides agree with TRBD1. The CDR3 runs to 15 residues. V lost 3 bases and J lost 8; bases outside the gene matches: 6. Per germline, CDR1 LNHDA and CDR2 SQIVND (reference sequence). The DNA for the CDR3 is TGTGCCAGTAGTATTTGGACAGGGGGCAAGGATGAGCAGTTCTTC. Translated, it gives CASSIWTGGKDEQFF.

The genes are TRBV4-2 and TRBJ1-2; D gene ambiguous. This CDR3 contains 15 residues. Trimming cost V 0 bases and J 5 bases, with 13 bases left between them. Germline V CDR1 and CDR2: LGHNA, YNFKEQ. CDR3 nucleotides: TGTGCCAGCAGCCAAGATAGGAGGACTGATTATGGCTACACCTTC. Encoded protein: CASSQDRRTDYGYTF.

The table lists this clonotype with many counts. The V and J genes are TRBV12-3 or TRBV12-4 and TRBJ2-1; 11 bases fit TRBD2. The trim removed 5 bases at V and 4 bases at J, leaving 4 bases unmatched. The CDR3 is made up of 15 amino acids. The DNA for the CDR3 is TGTGCCAGCAGTCCCGGGACTAGCGGATACAATGAGCAGTTCTTC. This translates into CASSPGTSGYNEQFF.